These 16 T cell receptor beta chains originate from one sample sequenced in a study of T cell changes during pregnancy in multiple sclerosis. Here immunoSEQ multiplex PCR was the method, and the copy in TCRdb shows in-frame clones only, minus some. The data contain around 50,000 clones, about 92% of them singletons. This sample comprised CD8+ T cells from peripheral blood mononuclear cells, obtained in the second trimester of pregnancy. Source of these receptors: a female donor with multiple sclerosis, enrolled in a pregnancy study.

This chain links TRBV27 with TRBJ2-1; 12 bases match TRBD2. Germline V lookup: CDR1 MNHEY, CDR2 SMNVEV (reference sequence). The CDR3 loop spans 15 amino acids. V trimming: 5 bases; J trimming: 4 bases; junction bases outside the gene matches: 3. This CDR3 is CASSVTSGSYNEQFF. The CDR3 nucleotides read TGTGCCAGCAGTGTGACTAGCGGGAGTTACAATGAGCAGTTCTTC.

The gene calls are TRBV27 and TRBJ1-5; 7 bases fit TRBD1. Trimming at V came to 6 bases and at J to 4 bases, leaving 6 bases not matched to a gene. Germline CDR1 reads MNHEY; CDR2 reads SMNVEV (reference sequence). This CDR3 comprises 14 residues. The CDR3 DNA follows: TGTGCCAGCAGGTCAGGGGGTCCAAATCAGCCCCAGCATTTT. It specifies CASRSGGPNQPQHF.

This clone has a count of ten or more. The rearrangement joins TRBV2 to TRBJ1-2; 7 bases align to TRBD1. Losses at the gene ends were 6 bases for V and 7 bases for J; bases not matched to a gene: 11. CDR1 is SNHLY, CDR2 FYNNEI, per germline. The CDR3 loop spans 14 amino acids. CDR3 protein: CASRPKGARVGYTF. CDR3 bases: TGTGCCAGCAGACCCAAGGGGGCGCGGGTTGGCTACACCTTC.

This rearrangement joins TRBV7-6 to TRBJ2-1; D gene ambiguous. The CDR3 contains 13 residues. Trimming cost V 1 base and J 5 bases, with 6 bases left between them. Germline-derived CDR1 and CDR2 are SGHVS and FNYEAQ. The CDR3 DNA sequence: TGTGCCAGCAGCTTAGATCCAGACAATGAGCAGTTCTTC. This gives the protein CASSLDPDNEQFF.

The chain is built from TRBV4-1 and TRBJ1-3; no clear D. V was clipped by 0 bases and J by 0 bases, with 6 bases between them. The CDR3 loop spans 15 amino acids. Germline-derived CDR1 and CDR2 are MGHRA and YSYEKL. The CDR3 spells CASSQETFSGNTIYF. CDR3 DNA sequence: TGCGCCAGCAGCCAAGAAACTTTCTCTGGAAACACCATATATTTT.

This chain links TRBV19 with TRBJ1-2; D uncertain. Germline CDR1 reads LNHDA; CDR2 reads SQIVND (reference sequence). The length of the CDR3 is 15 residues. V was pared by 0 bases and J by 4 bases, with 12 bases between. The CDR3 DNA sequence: TGTGCCAGTAGTATAGATCTATTCGGGATCTATGGCTACACCTTC. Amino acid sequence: CASSIDLFGIYGYTF.

The CDR3 spells CASSPEGANEQYF. CDR3 nucleotide sequence: TGTGCCAGCTCACCAGAGGGGGCAAACGAGCAGTACTTC. The rearrangement links TRBV18 to TRBJ2-7; 7 bases agree with TRBD1. J gave up 5 bases and V 2 bases, and 3 bases lay outside the gene matches. Germline V gives CDR1 KGHSH, CDR2 LQKENI. The CDR3 length is 13 residues.

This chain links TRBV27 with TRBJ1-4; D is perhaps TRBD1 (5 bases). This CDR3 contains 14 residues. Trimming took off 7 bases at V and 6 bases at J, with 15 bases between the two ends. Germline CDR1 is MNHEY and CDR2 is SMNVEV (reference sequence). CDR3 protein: CASTPGRGDEKLFF. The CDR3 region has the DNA TGTGCCAGCACCCCCGGCCGGGGGGATGAAAAACTGTTTTTT.

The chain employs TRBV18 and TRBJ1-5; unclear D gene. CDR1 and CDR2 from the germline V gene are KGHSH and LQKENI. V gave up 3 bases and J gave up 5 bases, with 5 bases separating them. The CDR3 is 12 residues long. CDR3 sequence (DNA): TGTGCCAGCTCACCCGAGGATCAGCCCCAGCATTTT. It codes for CASSPEDQPQHF.

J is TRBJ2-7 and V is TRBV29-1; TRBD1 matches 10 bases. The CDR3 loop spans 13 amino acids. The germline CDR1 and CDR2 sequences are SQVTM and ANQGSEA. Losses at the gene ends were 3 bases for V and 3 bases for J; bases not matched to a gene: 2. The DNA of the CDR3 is TGCAGCGTTGAGGGACAGGGGAACTACGAGCAGTACTTC. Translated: CSVEGQGNYEQYF.

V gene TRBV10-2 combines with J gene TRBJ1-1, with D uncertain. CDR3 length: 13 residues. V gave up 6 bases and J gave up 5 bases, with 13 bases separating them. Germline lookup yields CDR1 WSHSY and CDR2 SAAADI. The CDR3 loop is CASRMTRTTEAFF. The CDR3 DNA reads TGCGCCAGCAGAATGACTCGAACAACTGAAGCTTTCTTT.

Written as DNA, the CDR3 is TGTGCCAGCAGTGAAGCACTTTCCTATAATTCACCCCTCCACTTT. Residues: CASSEALSYNSPLHF. The chain links TRBV6-1 to TRBJ1-6, with unresolved D. Trimming shortened V by 0 bases and J by 1 base, and 4 bases separated the two germline ends. The CDR3 extends over 15 amino acids. Germline V gene sequence: CDR1 MNHNS, CDR2 SASEGT.

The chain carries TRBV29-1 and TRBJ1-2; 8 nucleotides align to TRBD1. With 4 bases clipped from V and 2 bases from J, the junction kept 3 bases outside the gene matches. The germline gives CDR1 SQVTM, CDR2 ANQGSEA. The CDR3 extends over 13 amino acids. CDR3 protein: CSVVTGENYGYTF. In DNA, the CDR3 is TGCAGCGTTGTGACAGGGGAAAACTATGGCTACACCTTC.

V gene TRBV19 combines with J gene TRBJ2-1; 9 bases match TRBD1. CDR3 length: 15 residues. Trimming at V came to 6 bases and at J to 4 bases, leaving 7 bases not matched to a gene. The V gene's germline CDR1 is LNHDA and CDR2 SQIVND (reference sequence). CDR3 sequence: CASRSRDRAYNEQFF. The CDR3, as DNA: TGTGCCAGTAGGTCCCGGGACAGGGCGTACAATGAGCAGTTCTTC.

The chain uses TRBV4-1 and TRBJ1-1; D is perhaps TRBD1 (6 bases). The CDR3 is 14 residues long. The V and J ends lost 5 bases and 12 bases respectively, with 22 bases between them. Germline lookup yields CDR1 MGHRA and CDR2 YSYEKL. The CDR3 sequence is CASSGTGGLGASFF. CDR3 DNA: TGCGCCAGCAGCGGGACCGGGGGGCTCGGGGCATCTTTCTTT.

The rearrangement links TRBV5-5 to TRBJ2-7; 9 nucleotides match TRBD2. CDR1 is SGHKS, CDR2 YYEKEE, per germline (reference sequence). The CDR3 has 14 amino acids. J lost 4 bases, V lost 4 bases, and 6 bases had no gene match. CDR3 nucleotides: TGTGCCAGCAGCCCCGGGGCGGGAGGGTACGAGCAGTACTTC. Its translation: CASSPGAGGYEQYF.